This T cell receptor (beta chain) comes out of a study of post-analysis software for immune sequencing data. The overall study: In terms of disease course, relapsing-remitting, secondary progressive and progressive-relapsing multiple sclerosis were included. Broader study findings: Strong co-clustering by F measure was evident for samples that had been prepared in the same batch. Controls showed significantly higher normalized Chao1 diversity than did multiple sclerosis patients.

As regards this clonotype: Its antigen is unknown.

Presence of unique molecular identifiers characterized the TCR beta cDNA libraries. T cells numbering about 0.85 to 10 million yielded roughly 0.5 million cDNA molecules. TCRdb analysed the PCR reads with MiXCR anew, one entry per CDR3 protein. The table has around 710,000 distinct CDR3 sequences, 46% seen once. Sequencing was performed on blood. This sequence originates from a girl aged 10 to 17 with multiple sclerosis.

The CDR3 is CASSLAPYQETQYF. The CDR3 region has the DNA TGCGCCAGCAGCTTGGCCCCGTACCAAGAGACCCAGTACTTC. The rearrangement joins TRBV5-1 to TRBJ2-5, with D uncertain. V shed 0 bases and J shed 0 bases, with 6 bases lying between them. CDR1 is SGHRS, CDR2 YFSETQ, per germline. This CDR3 is 14 amino acids long.